This T cell receptor (beta chain) was retrieved from a study of cytotoxic CD8 clonotypes in ibrutinib-treated CLL. Background on the study: The subjects consisted of approximately ten relapsed/refractory and some 14 treatment-naive individuals, with about 17 IGHV unmutated. Results showed roughly 25 partial and 2 complete responses; following median roughly 68 months, approximately 14 remained remitted, roughly twelve advanced.

With sequencing, the targeted depth ranged from 1 in 200,000 to 1 in 1 million T cells. Profiling relied on immunoSEQ multiplex PCR, and the TCRdb table lists in-frame clones only, not all of them. The repertoire consists of approximately 160,000 clones, with 70% to 90% occurring once and the leading ten covering approximately 3%. V was clipped by 1 base and J by 4 bases, with 9 bases between them. Per the germline V gene, CDR1 is SGHNT and CDR2 is YYREEE (reference sequence). The CDR3 spans 13 residues. Overall study results and limits: Patients showed higher baseline clonality than age-matched healthy donors, and it tracked circulating CD8+ T-cell counts.

Comment on this clone: Its antigen remains unidentified.

V usage is TRBV5-4 and J usage is TRBJ2-7, with D unresolved. This sequence originates from a human donor with chronic lymphocytic leukemia. Here the sequenced sample was PBMCs, taken at disease progression, from a patient treated with ibrutinib. CDR3 in amino acids: CASSLQGSYEQYF. The CDR3 DNA reads TGTGCCAGCAGCTTGCAAGGTTCTTACGAGCAGTACTTC.